The following is a T cell receptor beta chain sequence with its context. This clonotype was seen more than once but under ten times. There is no known antigen for this receptor. The record has no base qualities; no much larger clone is one base away. The entry originates in a study of identical twins (dated by TCRdb to 2015 to 2016). About the study as a whole: TCR alpha and beta repertoires from monozygotic twins, unrelated adults of various ages and cord blood were deep-sequenced to test whether fetal clonotypes persist. To rule out contamination, the twin experiments were replicated at different times with different library preparation protocols.

Every donor was a healthy Caucasian. The twin cohort comprised three pairs of female monozygotic twins, all aged roughly 18 to 30 years. The RNA used for TCR libraries was isolated from peripheral blood mononuclear cells. From its cysteine to its phenylalanine, the CDR3 spans 16 amino acids. Just the 48-base CDR3 DNA is kept, in frame starting at base 1. As encoded in the germline V gene, CDR1 is SGHDT while CDR2 is YYEEEE. V and J are truncated by 4 bases and 4 bases respectively, leaving an intervening sequence of 17 bases. Receptor amplification or capture employed 5' RACE. Sequencing took place on an Illumina HiSeq 2000. A universal primer binding site was introduced by template switching, and a unique molecular identifier was present in the final cDNA, enabling accurate counting of TCR cDNA molecules. Specific primers in the conserved constant-segment region were used to synthesize first-strand cDNA for TCR alpha and beta chains. To control for contamination, each cDNA library was double barcoded with a SMART-Mk sample barcode plus Illumina barcodes. TruSeq adapter sequences, together with Illumina sample barcodes, were added in two successive PCR steps. The Illumina HiSeq platform was used with custom primers to sequence TCR alpha and beta cDNA libraries. In the paper's pipeline: Raw reads were processed with MiGEC to extract unique molecular identifiers, and MiXCR was used to determine CDR3 positions. Recombination models were inferred per individual with the repgenHMM and IGoR tools using an EM algorithm. Shared clonotype analysis was performed with the tcR package in R, normalizing sharing by the product of cloneset sizes. To study raw recombination without the effects of thymic and clonal selection, out-of-frame nonproductive sequences were analyzed. Using fastp at Q25 and MiXCR, TCRdb reprocessed the public reads and kept productive beta chains. One record per CDR3 amino acid sequence lists the most common genes and DNA. These V and J calls originate from TCRdb's pipeline instead of the authors' own analysis. The sample table lists roughly 720,000 distinct CDR3 sequences, around a sixth of them with a count of one. The top ten hold over 10% of the sample.

Here is what the overall study found, with its caveats: In beta out-of-frame sequences, excess twin sharing was weaker, because having fewer shared sequences lowered the signal-to-noise ratio. Abundant cord blood beta clonotypes carried fewer insertions; young adult naive repertoires showed a weaker similar trend, while memory repertoires showed none. Recombination models systematically underestimated out-of-frame TCR alpha sharing in monozygotic twins but agreed with sharing between unrelated individuals. Because the same donors could not be followed over many years, conclusions were based on cross-sectional statistical analysis. Invariant T cells such as MAIT and iNKT could partly confound zero-insertion analyses, although diverse VJ usage argued against such confounding for most clonotypes. Compared with coincidental sharing between unrelated individuals, out-of-frame TCR alpha sequences shared between twins had an excess of sequences with low generation probability.

These sequences were also reported in another study, on T cells expressing NK-cell markers. The second paper states: TCR beta-chain repertoires were profiled in sorted CD3+CD56+NKG2C+, CD3+CD56+NKG2C- and CD3+CD56-NKG2C+ T-cell subsets from several donors. Of the eight sequenced donors, seven were found to be HCMV-seropositive and one was found to be HCMV-seronegative. In several experiments an anti-gammadeltaTCR antibody was added to restrict sorting to alphabetaTCR-expressing T cells. In over five donors, the dominant CD3+CD56+NKG2C+ clonotypes were among the top 10 CD8+ clonotypes and accounted for about 1.0-7.5% of CD8+ T cells. Those dominant clonotypes were again the most abundant among CD3+CD56-NKG2C+ cells in several donors, at roughly 25-60.1%. Whether the expanded NKG2C-expressing T cell clones were specific for HCMV antigens was left unclear. Randomly selected healthy volunteers, three men and five women, were used as the eight sequenced donors. HCMV-specific IgG was detected in serum with a commercial ELISA kit to determine HCMV serostatus. For roughly six donors, bulk peripheral blood T-cell repertoires were additionally sequenced from unsorted PBMC. MIGEC handled demultiplexing of the reads and grouping by UMI, while MiTCR was used to assemble and quantify clonotypes. To exclude erroneous sequences, any TCR cDNA sequence not supported by at least two reads was discarded. The tcR package was used for downstream repertoire analysis, and clonotypes were matched between fractions using CDR3 nucleotide sequence together with V segment. VDJmatch was used to annotate antigen specificity against VDJdb, with one amino acid substitution in CDR3 permitted.

The receptor was derived from a woman under 30 in good health. The V and J segments used are TRBV5-6 and TRBJ2-2, and the D gene may be TRBD1, 8 bases matching. Sequenced sample: PBMCs. CDR3 sequence: CASSPGQGGSTGELFF. At the DNA level, the sequence is TGTGCCAGCAGCCCAGGACAGGGCGGGAGCACCGGGGAGCTGTTTTTT.